This TCR beta chain is from a study of T cell responses to AZD1222 COVID-19 vaccine. The study's findings and limits: AZD1222 recipients seropositive at baseline numbered only six. Clonal diversity was possibly underestimated, and white British individuals and females predominated among donors. Dominant CD4 TCR responses targeted spike regions 160-218 and 743-854. Reportedly, close to half of spike-specific TCRs are directed against unmutated variant regions.

Trimming took 6 bases from V and 2 from J, leaving 14 bases between them. CDR3 length equals 14 residues. The germline V gene has CDR1 MNHEY and CDR2 SMNVEV (reference sequence). The table came from immunoSEQ multiplex PCR; TCRdb's copy has only in-frame clones and leaves some out. Of approximately 75,000 clones in the sample, roughly 90% were seen once. Comments on this clone: Its antigen is as yet unknown.

The chain carries TRBV27 and TRBJ2-7; TRBD1 might be the D (6 bases). Sequenced material: peripheral blood, taken 28 days after the second AZD1222 dose. The sequence was obtained from an adult who received the AZD1222 COVID-19 vaccine. The CDR3 DNA reads as TGTGCCAGCAGCTCAGGCGACAGGACCTACGAGCAGTACTTC. Translating gives CASSSGDRTYEQYF.